The 17 T cell receptor beta chains below all came from one sample that was sequenced in a study of cytomegalovirus exposure and HLA in healthy donors. Vbeta (60) and Jbeta (13) primers were used in the PCR. The table came from immunoSEQ multiplex PCR; TCRdb's copy has only in-frame clones and leaves some out. The sample gives about 170,000 clones, 82% of which show up once; less than 1.6% is in the top ten. Sample: PBMCs. The source of these receptors is a girl aged 5 to 17 in good health and CMV-seropositive.

The V gene is TRBV9, the J gene TRBJ2-2; 7 bases match TRBD2. The CDR3 has 17 residues. Germline V gives CDR1 SGDLS, CDR2 YYNGEE. The J segment lost 2 bases and the V segment lost 3 bases, leaving 10 bases of the junction unmatched. CDR3 protein: CASSGDMSGINTGELFF. CDR3 coding DNA: TGTGCCAGCAGCGGAGACATGAGCGGGATAAACACCGGGGAGCTGTTTTTT.

This clone was recorded many times. V is TRBV2 and J is TRBJ1-5; 8 bases agree with TRBD1. Germline values: CDR1 SNHLY, CDR2 FYNNEI. V shed 6 bases, J shed 5 bases, and the junction held 6 bases outside the gene matches. The CDR3 is 14 residues long. CDR3: CASRDRGFDQPQHF. The CDR3 coding sequence is TGTGCCAGCAGAGACAGGGGTTTTGATCAGCCCCAGCATTTT. The full variable domain, with the rest looked up from reference TRBV2 and TRBJ1-5, is EPEVTQTPSHQVTQMGQEVILRCVPISNHLYFYWYRQILGQKVEFLVSFYNNEISEKSEIFDDQFSVERPDGSNFTLKIRSTKLEDSAMYFCASRDRGFDQPQHFGDGTRLSIL.

This chain joins TRBV13 and TRBJ2-2; D may be TRBD2 (6 bases). Per germline, CDR1 PRHDT and CDR2 FYEKMQ (reference sequence). This CDR3 spans 13 amino acids. V lost 7 bases and J 4 bases, leaving 10 bases between the germline ends. The CDR3 sequence: CASTREATGELFF. The CDR3 nucleotides are TGTGCCAGCACCAGGGAGGCCACCGGGGAGCTGTTTTTT.

The V and J genes are TRBV28 and TRBJ2-7; D perhaps matches TRBD1 (6 bases). This CDR3 contains 14 residues. From germline, CDR1 is MDHEN and CDR2 SYDVKM. Deletions cut 10 bases from V and 6 bases from J, with 22 bases between. CDR3 in DNA: TGTGCCACCCTGCCCCACAGGGCCATAAGCGAGCAGTACTTC. Translating it yields CATLPHRAISEQYF.

The chain recombines TRBV2 with TRBJ1-1; possibly TRBD1 for D (6 bases). Germline V gene lookup returns CDR1 SNHLY and CDR2 FYNNEI. Trimming shortened V by 7 bases and J by 7 bases, and 13 bases separated the two germline ends. The CDR3 loop spans 12 amino acids. Here the CDR3 reads CASTGQIGEAFF. The CDR3, as DNA: TGTGCCAGCACAGGACAGATTGGTGAAGCTTTCTTT.

The J gene is TRBJ2-3, the V gene TRBV18, with a tentative D call TRBD2 (6 bases). Trimming cost V 1 base and J 4 bases, with 9 bases left between them. The germline CDR1 and CDR2 sequences are KGHSH and LQKENI. CDR3 length: 14 amino acids. CDR3 DNA: TGTGCCAGCTCACCACTTGGAGGGTCAGATACGCAGTATTTT. Translating it yields CASSPLGGSDTQYF.

The V call is TRBV2, the J call TRBJ1-3, with D uncertain. Germline CDR1 reads SNHLY; CDR2 reads FYNNEI. This CDR3 has 13 residues. The ends were cut back, 7 bases at V and 3 bases at J, with 10 bases in the middle. CDR3 nucleotides: TGTGCCAGCATCCAGGAGGGTGGAAACACCATATATTTT. Encoded protein: CASIQEGGNTIYF.

V is TRBV28 and J is TRBJ1-3; 7 bases match TRBD1. The germline V gene has CDR1 MDHEN and CDR2 SYDVKM. The CDR3 totals 15 residues. V shed 5 bases and J 0 bases; nucleotides not matched to a gene: 4. The CDR3 region has the DNA TGTGCCAGCAGTGAGGACAGGATCTCTGGAAACACCATATATTTT. Protein sequence: CASSEDRISGNTIYF. Filled out from reference TRBV28 and TRBJ1-3, the complete variable domain reads DVKVTQSSRYLVKRTGEKVFLECVQDMDHENMFWYRQDPGLGLRLIYFSYDVKMKEKGDIPEGYSVSREKKERFSLILESASTNQTSMYLCASSEDRISGNTIYFGEGSWLTVV.

For the CDR3, the DNA is TGTGCCAGCAGCAGTGGTCAGTTCCATGAGCAGTTCTTC. The encoded protein is CASSSGQFHEQFF. The genes are TRBV11-2 and TRBJ2-1; no firm D call. Between the trimmed V and J ends, which lost 5 bases and 8 bases, there was a span of 13 bases. The germline V gene has CDR1 SGHAT and CDR2 FQNNGV. The CDR3 length is 13 residues.

V and J are TRBV19 and TRBJ1-4; D is undetermined. The germline CDR1 and CDR2 sequences are LNHDA and SQIVND (reference sequence). Trimming shortened V by 3 bases and J by 8 bases, and 13 bases separated the two germline ends. This CDR3 comprises 14 residues. The DNA for the CDR3 is TGTGCCAGTAGTATCGGCGGCGCAGTGGAAAAACTGTTTTTT. It encodes CASSIGGAVEKLFF.

The chain joins TRBV29-1 to TRBJ1-4, with D uncertain. The CDR3 sequence is 11 residues long. Trimming took off 3 bases at V and 4 bases at J, with 3 bases between the two ends. CDR1 and CDR2 from the germline V gene are SQVTM and ANQGSEA. The CDR3 nucleotides are TGCAGCGTTGATAGTAATGAAAAACTGTTTTTT. Translation: CSVDSNEKLFF.

This chain connects TRBV2 to TRBJ2-4; TRBD2 agrees at 10 bases. CDR1 and CDR2 (germline): SNHLY, FYNNEI. V lost 4 bases to trimming and J lost 0 bases; unmatched junction nucleotides: 3. CDR3 size: 16 residues. The CDR3 loop reads CASSGTSGLAKNIQYF. The CDR3, as DNA: TGTGCCAGCAGTGGGACTAGCGGTCTAGCCAAAAACATTCAGTACTTC.

V gene TRBV19 combines with J gene TRBJ2-1; TRBD1 agrees at 12 bases. J was trimmed by 5 bases and V by 9 bases; bases with no gene match: 5. Germline CDR1 reads LNHDA; CDR2 reads SQIVND (reference sequence). The CDR3 has 14 amino acids. The CDR3 region has the DNA TGTGCCAGCTCGGGACAGGGGGCAGACAATGAGCAGTTCTTC. Protein product: CASSGQGADNEQFF.

The chain carries TRBV28 and TRBJ2-3, with TRBD2 identical over 12 bases. Germline CDR1 reads MDHEN; CDR2 reads SYDVKM. The CDR3 is 17 residues long. V gave up 3 bases and J gave up 2 bases; unmatched junction bases: 6. The CDR3 nucleotides are TGTGCCAGCAGTTTCCGAGGACTAGCGGGGCCCACAGATACGCAGTATTTT. This sequence encodes CASSFRGLAGPTDTQYF.

This clone was recorded a few times. The CDR3 loop reads CASSESSSYNEQFF. CDR3 DNA: TGTGCCAGCAGTGAATCTAGCTCCTACAATGAGCAGTTCTTC. The chain has TRBV25-1 and TRBJ2-1, with D uncertain. From germline, CDR1 is MGHDK and CDR2 SYGVNS. The CDR3 consists of 14 residues. V lost 1 base and J 0 bases, leaving 4 bases between the germline ends.

This clone was picked up a small number of times. The chain employs TRBV2 and TRBJ2-3; 9 bases match TRBD2. Germline lookup yields CDR1 SNHLY and CDR2 FYNNEI. With 7 bases clipped from V and 2 bases from J, the junction kept 4 bases outside the gene matches. The CDR3 consists of 14 residues. CDR3 DNA sequence: TGTGCCAGCAAGGTAGCGGGGGACACAGATACGCAGTATTTT. Translation gives CASKVAGDTDTQYF.

This clone was seen only once. The chain links TRBV2 to TRBJ1-4; the match to TRBD1 covers 8 bases. The junction had 6 bases not matched to a gene; V was cut back by 5 bases and J by 4 bases. The CDR3 covers 15 residues. Germline CDR1 SNHLY, CDR2 FYNNEI. The CDR3 reads CASSYRDRSNEKLFF. The CDR3 DNA sequence: TGTGCCAGCAGTTACCGGGACAGGAGTAATGAAAAACTGTTTTTT.